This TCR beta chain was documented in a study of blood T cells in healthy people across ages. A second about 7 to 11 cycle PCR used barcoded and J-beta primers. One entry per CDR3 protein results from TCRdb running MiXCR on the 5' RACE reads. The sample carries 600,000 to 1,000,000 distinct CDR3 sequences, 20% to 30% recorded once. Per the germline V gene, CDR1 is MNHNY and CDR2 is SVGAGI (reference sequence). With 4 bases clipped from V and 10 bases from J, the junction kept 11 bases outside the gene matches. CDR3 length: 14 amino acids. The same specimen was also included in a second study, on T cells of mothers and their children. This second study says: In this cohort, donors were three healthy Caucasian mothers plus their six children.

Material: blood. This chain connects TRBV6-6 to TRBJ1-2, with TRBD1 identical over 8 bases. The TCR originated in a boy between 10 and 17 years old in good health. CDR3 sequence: CASSFSRGRSDYTF. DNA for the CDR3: TGTGCCAGCAGTTTCAGCAGGGGGCGGAGTGACTACACCTTC.